The clone carrying this TCR beta chain has a handful of counts. Antigen unknown. V gave up 6 bases and J gave up 6 bases, with 17 bases separating them. The CDR3 consists of 14 residues. CDR1 LNHDA and CDR2 SQIVND come from the germline V gene (reference sequence). TCRdb re-analysed the 5' RACE reads in MiXCR, keeping a single row per CDR3 protein. The sample holds about 550,000 distinct CDR3 sequences; around 21% are singletons and the top ten take more than 13%. The data were obtained in a study of T cells after yellow fever vaccination. In the study overall: It was SMART-Seq v4 Ultra Low Input that prepared the fractions with low cell numbers.

General observations from the study: Primary-vaccination clones mostly resurfaced post-booster (about 96% CD4, 85% to 90% CD8). Weaker overall was a secondary response that nonetheless peaked faster, on day 5 versus 15. Only a minor proportion of clonotypes was detected across both CD4 and CD8 compartments.

The clonotype comes from a man aged 25-40 years who received the YFV17D yellow fever vaccine. The sample was PBMCs, taken 15 days after the yellow fever booster vaccination. The chain has TRBV19 and TRBJ1-1, with a weak D call TRBD1 (5 bases). The CDR3 sequence: CASRPQGIPAEAFF. The DNA for the CDR3 is TGTGCCAGTAGACCTCAGGGTATACCGGCTGAAGCTTTCTTT.